The 10 T cell receptor beta chains given below trace back to one sample, sequenced in a study of regulatory T cells in long-lasting Graves disease. Investigators prepared the TCR beta libraries by applying iRepertoire HTBI primers and Arm-PCR of CDR3 regions. TCRdb used MiXCR to reprocess the multiplex PCR reads, holding one entry per CDR3 protein. Among 500,000 to 700,000 distinct CDR3 sequences listed, 16% were seen once. Described time point: newly diagnosed GD, antithyroid drugs for less than 3 months. Following extraction of RNA from PBMCs, that RNA was used to make the TCR library. A further study also used this sample, focusing on T cells in Graves' hyperthyroidism and ophthalmopathy.

The specimen comprised peripheral blood mononuclear cells (PBMCs), sampled at new diagnosis, from a patient treated with antithyroid drugs. Receptors were obtained from a woman in her twenties or thirties with Graves disease.

There are many counts of this clonotype. The chain has TRBV28 and TRBJ2-3; 9 bases are shared with TRBD1. CDR3 length: 16 residues. The V and J ends lost 3 bases and 4 bases, in that order; junction bases with no gene match: 8. The germline gives CDR1 MDHEN, CDR2 SYDVKM. The CDR3 sequence is CASSLVGTGKADTQYF. CDR3 coding DNA: TGTGCCAGCAGTTTGGTGGGGACAGGGAAGGCAGATACGCAGTATTTT.

This clonotype was seen many times. The V and J genes are TRBV28 and TRBJ1-2; D not certain. In germline, CDR1 is MDHEN, CDR2 SYDVKM. The V gene lost 2 bases and the J gene lost 4 bases, with 11 bases spanning the gap. The CDR3 extends over 14 amino acids. CDR3 in amino acids: CASSLVSDSYGYTF. In nucleotides, the CDR3 is TGTGCCAGCAGTTTAGTATCTGACTCCTATGGCTACACCTTC.

This clonotype occurred many times. V gene TRBV29-1 combines with J gene TRBJ2-1; TRBD1 matches at 9 bases. V shed 5 bases, J shed 7 bases, and the junction held 12 bases outside the gene matches. This CDR3 region has 15 residues. Germline V gene lookup returns CDR1 SQVTM and CDR2 ANQGSEA. The chain's CDR3 is CSVNTGTGKRNEQFF. Written as DNA, the CDR3 is TGCAGCGTTAACACCGGGACAGGGAAACGAAATGAGCAGTTCTTC.

This clonotype was recorded at least ten times. The chain recombines TRBV2 with TRBJ1-4; D call uncertain. The CDR3 loop spans 12 amino acids. V was pared by 8 bases and J by 6 bases, with 10 bases between. Germline lookup yields CDR1 SNHLY and CDR2 FYNNEI. The CDR3 loop is CASARTYEKLFF. CDR3 DNA sequence: TGTGCCAGCGCTCGGACCTATGAAAAACTGTTTTTT.

This chain uses TRBV2 with TRBJ2-3, with 8 bases fitting TRBD2. Trimming took 10 bases from V and 5 from J; bases not matched to a gene: 11. The germline V gene encodes CDR1 SNHLY and CDR2 FYNNEI. CDR3 length: 14 amino acids. The CDR3 coding sequence is TGTGCCACCGGGGGGGTGACTGGAAGAGATACGCAGTATTTT. Translated, it gives CATGGVTGRDTQYF.

This clonotype was detected many times. The chain couples TRBV3-1 to TRBJ2-7, with 7 nucleotides matching TRBD2. Unmatched junction bases numbered 7, after V lost 5 bases and J lost 6 bases. Per germline, CDR1 LGHDT and CDR2 YNNKEL (reference sequence). The length of the CDR3 is 13 residues. The CDR3 spells CASSFTLAGEQYF. CDR3 DNA: TGTGCCAGCAGCTTTACGTTAGCGGGCGAGCAGTACTTC.

A few counts support this clonotype. A much more abundant neighbour one base away suggests this may be a read error. This chain links TRBV10-3 with TRBJ1-1; D remains ambiguous. This CDR3 contains 11 residues. CDR1 and CDR2 from the germline V gene are ENHRY and SYGVKD. V lost 6 bases and J lost 1, with 3 bases in between. CDR3 nucleotide sequence: TGTGCCATCAGCCAGAACACTGAAGCTTTCTTT. This translates into CAISQNTEAFF.

The chain combines TRBV5-5 with TRBJ1-3; possible D gene TRBD1, 5 bases. Trimming pared 2 bases from V and 0 bases from J, leaving 21 bases between. Germline V gene data show CDR1 as SGHKS and CDR2 as YYEKEE (reference sequence). This CDR3 contains 19 residues. CDR3 sequence reads: CASSFRQGLNPLSGNTIYF. The CDR3 DNA reads TGTGCCAGCAGCTTCCGGCAGGGCCTGAACCCTCTCTCTGGAAACACCATATATTTT.

This clonotype has more than one count but fewer than ten. J is TRBJ1-2 and V is TRBV28; D uncertain. Germline-derived CDR1 and CDR2 are MDHEN and SYDVKM. V was pared by 5 bases and J by 8 bases, with 21 bases between. The CDR3 totals 15 residues. The CDR3 loop is CASSRYPLGVAGYTF. The DNA for the CDR3 is TGTGCCAGCAGTCGCTACCCCCTCGGGGTCGCGGGCTACACCTTC.

This clonotype was found many times. The rearrangement links TRBV28 to TRBJ2-5, with 10 bases identical to TRBD1. Germline CDR1 is MDHEN and CDR2 is SYDVKM. The CDR3 covers 14 residues. The V segment lost 2 bases and the J segment 5 bases; nucleotides outside the gene matches: 2. CDR3 in amino acids: CASSLDRGRETQYF. Written as DNA, the CDR3 is TGTGCCAGCAGTTTAGACAGGGGGCGGGAGACCCAGTACTTC. Variable domain in full (rest from reference TRBV28 and TRBJ2-5): DVKVTQSSRYLVKRTGEKVFLECVQDMDHENMFWYRQDPGLGLRLIYFSYDVKMKEKGDIPEGYSVSREKKERFSLILESASTNQTSMYLCASSLDRGRETQYFGPGTRLLVL.